The 28 T cell receptor beta chains below were found in one sample sequenced in a study of blood T cell repertoires in COVID-19. The protocol was immunoSEQ multiplex PCR, while the TCRdb copy is restricted to in-frame clones and leaves out a portion. Altogether around 250,000 clones are present, around four fifths being singletons, with the ten largest covering 1.9%. The source material was peripheral blood. The source is a woman aged 80 or over with acute or convalescent COVID-19.

This chain uses TRBV30 with TRBJ2-7; D is unresolved. CDR1 is GTSNPN and CDR2 is SVGIG in the germline V gene (reference sequence). V lost 0 bases and J lost 5, with 14 bases in between. The CDR3 has 14 residues. Here the CDR3 reads CAWSVSALGHEQYF. The CDR3 DNA reads TGTGCCTGGAGTGTCTCCGCGCTGGGCCACGAGCAGTACTTC.

The rearrangement joins TRBV27 to TRBJ2-1; no reliable D call. The CDR3 is made up of 13 amino acids. Germline V gene data show CDR1 as MNHEY and CDR2 as SMNVEV (reference sequence). Trimming removed 5 bases from V and 5 bases from J, with 10 bases in between. The CDR3 sequence: CASSPYRNNEQFF. In nucleotides, the CDR3 is TGTGCCAGCAGTCCCTACCGAAACAATGAGCAGTTCTTC.

The rearrangement links TRBV6-2 or TRBV6-3 to TRBJ1-1; D ambiguous. This CDR3 is 11 amino acids long. The V end lost 2 bases, the J end lost 7 bases, and 5 bases lay between the germline ends. Looked up from germline, CDR1 is MNHEY and CDR2 is SVGEGT. The CDR3 bases are TGTGCCAGCAGTTACCTCCGTGAAGCTTTCTTT. The encoded protein is CASSYLREAFF.

This clone was seen a single time. This sequence joins TRBV7-8 and TRBJ1-3; 11 nucleotides agree with TRBD1. The CDR3 sequence is 12 residues long. V shed 6 bases, J shed 10 bases, and the junction held 2 bases outside the gene matches. The germline V gene has CDR1 SGHVS and CDR2 FQNEAQ. DNA of the CDR3: TGTGCCAGCAGTAGGGACAGGGGGACCATATATTTT. It encodes CASSRDRGTIYF.

The chain is built from TRBV19 and TRBJ2-5; TRBD2 might be the D (6 bases). The germline V gene encodes CDR1 LNHDA and CDR2 SQIVND (reference sequence). There are 14 residues in the CDR3. The V end lost 4 bases, the J end lost 5 bases, and 14 bases lay between the germline ends. Here the CDR3 reads CASSSRGRWETQYF. The CDR3 region has the DNA TGTGCCAGTAGTAGTCGAGGGAGGTGGGAGACCCAGTACTTC.

The chain couples TRBV19 to TRBJ1-1; D possibly corresponds to TRBD1 (5 bases). This CDR3 comprises 14 residues. In germline, CDR1 is LNHDA, CDR2 SQIVND (reference sequence). Trimming left V 4 bases short and J 10 bases short, with 19 bases between. The CDR3 DNA reads TGTGCCAGTAGTACCGACGACGCCCACAGGTTAGCTTTCTTT. Protein: CASSTDDAHRLAFF.

V is TRBV18 and J is TRBJ2-3; the match to TRBD1 covers 8 bases. CDR3 length: 15 residues. The V gene's germline CDR1 is KGHSH and CDR2 LQKENI. With V trimmed by 6 bases and J by 3 bases, 8 bases remained unmatched. The CDR3 loop is CASSSRTGKTDTQYF. Here the CDR3 DNA reads TGTGCCAGCTCCTCTAGGACAGGGAAGACAGATACGCAGTATTTT.

The V gene is TRBV7-9, the J gene TRBJ1-4; D ambiguous. This CDR3 has 14 residues. The germline V gene encodes CDR1 SEHNR and CDR2 FQNEAQ (reference sequence). V gave up 2 bases and J gave up 4 bases, with 8 bases separating them. The CDR3 DNA reads as TGTGCCAGCAGCTTACGAGGGAGTAATGAAAAACTGTTTTTT. It yields the protein CASSLRGSNEKLFF.

Only a few counts were recorded for this clone. The DNA for the CDR3 is TGCAGCGTTGAACTTGAGACCCAGTACTTC. It encodes CSVELETQYF. The chain couples TRBV29-1 to TRBJ2-5; D is ambiguous. V lost 2 bases, J lost 5 bases, and 3 bases lay in between. The CDR3 extends over 10 amino acids. CDR1 is SQVTM, CDR2 ANQGSEA, per germline.

CDR3 loop: CASSQNREMNTEAFF. CDR3 sequence (DNA): TGTGCCAGCAGCCAAAACAGGGAGATGAACACTGAAGCTTTCTTT. The chain couples TRBV3-1 (or the pseudogene TRBV3-2) to TRBJ1-1; perhaps TRBD1 as D (6 bases). The germline V gene encodes CDR1 LGHDT and CDR2 YNNKEL (reference sequence). CDR3 size: 15 residues. The V and J ends lost 2 bases and 0 bases respectively, with 10 bases between them.

The chain has TRBV3-1 (or the pseudogene TRBV3-2) and TRBJ2-2; D gene unclear. The CDR3 length is 15 residues. Germline V lookup: CDR1 LGHDT, CDR2 YNNKEL (reference sequence). V was shortened by 1 base and J by 1 base, with 7 bases between the two germline ends. DNA of the CDR3: TGTGCCAGCAGCCAAGGTCTCGGGAACACCGGGGAGCTGTTTTTT. This codes for CASSQGLGNTGELFF.

This chain connects TRBV18 to TRBJ1-1; D is unresolved. The CDR3 has 16 residues. V gave up 1 base and J gave up 3 bases, with 15 bases separating them. The germline V gene encodes CDR1 KGHSH and CDR2 LQKENI. CDR3 sequence: CASSPLGPGSYTEAFF. The CDR3 DNA reads as TGTGCCAGCTCACCACTTGGTCCGGGATCGTACACTGAAGCTTTCTTT. The full variable domain, rest sourced from reference TRBV18 and TRBJ1-1, is NAGVMQNPRHLVRRRGQEARLRCSPMKGHSHVYWYRQLPEEGLKFMVYLQKENIIDESGMPKERFSAEFPKEGPSILRIQQVVRGDSAAYFCASSPLGPGSYTEAFFGQGTRLTVV.

This clone was detected only a few times. The chain combines TRBV6-6 with TRBJ1-4; 7 bases are a match to TRBD1. The V and J ends lost 8 bases and 0 bases, in that order; junction bases with no gene match: 3. CDR3 length: 14 amino acids. CDR1 is MNHNY, CDR2 SVGAGI, per germline (reference sequence). CDR3 coding DNA: TGTGCCAGCGATCAGGGGGCAACTAATGAAAAACTGTTTTTT. Its protein product is CASDQGATNEKLFF.

This clone was counted only a few times. The chain combines TRBV6-5 with TRBJ1-5; D not certain. The CDR3 totals 12 residues. Germline V gives CDR1 MNHEY, CDR2 SVGAGI. V lost 0 bases and J 9 bases, leaving 6 bases between the germline ends. The CDR3 spells CASSYSPGPQHF. The CDR3 bases are TGTGCCAGCAGTTACTCGCCGGGGCCCCAGCATTTT.

The V and J genes are TRBV6-2 or TRBV6-3 and TRBJ2-2, with D possibly being TRBD1 (6 bases). V shed 2 bases and J shed 3 bases, with 10 bases lying between them. The germline V gene encodes CDR1 MNHEY and CDR2 SVGEGT. CDR3 length: 15 residues. CDR3 amino acids: CASSYQAGDTGELFF. The CDR3 region has the DNA TGTGCCAGCAGTTACCAGGCAGGGGACACCGGGGAGCTGTTTTTT.

This chain uses TRBV4-1 with TRBJ1-3; a possible D gene is TRBD1 (6 bases). The V and J ends lost 1 base and 5 bases respectively, with 15 bases between them. This CDR3 contains 16 residues. CDR1 is MGHRA and CDR2 is YSYEKL in the germline V gene. DNA of the CDR3: TGCGCCAGCAGCCAAGTTACAGGGTCCCATCGAAACACCATATATTTT. Its translation is CASSQVTGSHRNTIYF.

The chain combines TRBV19 with TRBJ1-2, with D hard to call. The V end was cut by 8 bases, the J end by 3 bases, with 10 bases between. CDR1 and CDR2 (germline): LNHDA, SQIVND (reference sequence). There are 12 residues in the CDR3. Here the CDR3 reads CASGAAHYGYTF. CDR3 nucleotide sequence: TGTGCCAGTGGAGCGGCCCACTATGGCTACACCTTC. Based on the CDR3 plus reference TRBV19 and TRBJ1-2, the full variable domain is DGGITQSPKYLFRKEGQNVTLSCEQNLNHDAMYWYRQDPGQGLRLIYYSQIVNDFQKGDIAEGYSVSREKKESFPLTVTSAQKNPTAFYLCASGAAHYGYTFGSGTRLTVV.

This clone has more than one count but fewer than ten. The V call is TRBV9, the J call TRBJ2-7; 9 nucleotides agree with TRBD1. The length of the CDR3 is 15 residues. V trimming: 1 base; J trimming: 5 bases; junction bases outside the gene matches: 7. Germline CDR1 SGDLS, CDR2 YYNGEE. For the CDR3, the DNA is TGTGCCAGCAGCGTATCCGGGACAGGGACCAACGAGCAGTACTTC. Encoded protein: CASSVSGTGTNEQYF.

The chain uses TRBV14 and TRBJ2-1; the match to TRBD2 covers 8 bases. CDR1 and CDR2 from the germline V gene are SGHDN and FVKESK. The CDR3 contains 18 residues. V gave up 0 bases and J gave up 4 bases; unmatched junction bases: 11. The CDR3 region has the DNA TGTGCCAGCAGCCAAGACGGAGGGGCGGGGGGTTCATACAATGAGCAGTTCTTC. Its translation is CASSQDGGAGGSYNEQFF.

This clone turned up a few times. The chain links TRBV5-1 to TRBJ2-3; D possibly corresponds to TRBD2 (6 bases). The V and J ends lost 0 bases and 6 bases respectively, with 14 bases between them. Germline CDR1 and CDR2: SGHRS and YFSETQ. This CDR3 has 15 residues. The CDR3 DNA follows: TGCGCCAGCAGCTTGGCCGGGAGAGGGGTGGATACGCAGTATTTT. Translated, it gives CASSLAGRGVDTQYF.

The J gene is TRBJ2-7, the V gene TRBV4-2, with 16 bases lining up with TRBD2. The CDR3 covers 17 residues. Per germline, CDR1 LGHNA and CDR2 YNFKEQ. Trimming removed 3 bases from V and 4 bases from J; junction bases left unmatched: 6. The CDR3 is CASSQAGTSGGAYEQYF. For the CDR3, the DNA is TGTGCCAGCAGCCAGGCCGGGACTAGCGGGGGGGCTTACGAGCAGTACTTC.

This chain links TRBV9 with TRBJ1-4; D gene uncertain. The length of the CDR3 is 16 residues. V was shortened by 0 bases and J by 3 bases, with 12 bases between the two germline ends. CDR1 SGDLS and CDR2 YYNGEE come from the germline V gene. The CDR3 bases are TGTGCCAGCAGCGTAGGAGGCGGCCGGTCTAATGAAAAACTGTTTTTT. Translating gives CASSVGGGRSNEKLFF.

This clone was observed once. This sequence joins TRBV7-6 and TRBJ2-2, with 11 bases matching TRBD2. With V trimmed by 2 bases and J by 8 bases, 10 bases remained unmatched. This CDR3 spans 17 amino acids. Per germline, CDR1 SGHVS and CDR2 FNYEAQ. CDR3 coding DNA: TGTGCCAGCAGCTTAAAATTAGCGGGAGGGCCATCAGGGGAGCTGTTTTTT. The encoded protein is CASSLKLAGGPSGELFF.

This chain links TRBV5-6 with TRBJ1-5; the D gene is possibly TRBD1 (5 bases). V lost 4 bases and J 3 bases, leaving 11 bases between the germline ends. CDR1 and CDR2 (germline): SGHDT, YYEEEE. This CDR3 is 14 amino acids long. This CDR3 reads CASSGRTNNQPQHF. CDR3 nucleotide sequence: TGTGCCAGCAGCGGTCGGACAAACAATCAGCCCCAGCATTTT.

In its sample, this clone was seen once. The chain joins TRBV18 to TRBJ2-1, with 13 positions matching TRBD2. Trimming cost V 1 base and J 5 bases; bases outside gene matches: 11. Per germline, CDR1 KGHSH and CDR2 LQKENI. This CDR3 has 19 amino acids. CDR3 protein: CASSPRGLAGPVADNEQFF. Written as DNA, the CDR3 is TGTGCCAGCTCACCACGGGGACTAGCGGGACCGGTCGCGGACAATGAGCAGTTCTTC.

The chain links TRBV5-4 to TRBJ2-1, with TRBD1 matching over 8 bases. V lost 0 bases, J lost 7 bases, and 6 bases stayed unmatched. The CDR3 runs to 15 residues. Looked up from germline, CDR1 is SGHNT and CDR2 is YYREEE (reference sequence). Written as DNA, the CDR3 is TGTGCCAGCAGCTTGGGACAGGGGAGGAAAAATGAGCAGTTCTTC. Translation: CASSLGQGRKNEQFF.

The V gene is TRBV7-9, the J gene TRBJ2-3; D unresolved. Looked up from germline, CDR1 is SEHNR and CDR2 is FQNEAQ (reference sequence). The V end lost 0 bases, the J end lost 6 bases, and 13 bases lay between the germline ends. This CDR3 is built from 15 residues. CDR3 in DNA: TGTGCCAGCAGCTTAGCGCTTGGGCGCCACGATACGCAGTATTTT. It translates to CASSLALGRHDTQYF.

This clone was picked up one time. Other nucleotide sequences from this sample produce the same CDR3. The V call is TRBV5-1, the J call TRBJ2-7; 10 bases are a match to TRBD1. The V gene's germline CDR1 is SGHRS and CDR2 YFSETQ. This CDR3 has 14 amino acids. Unmatched junction bases numbered 5, after V lost 4 bases and J lost 4 bases. The CDR3 DNA reads as TGCGCCAGCAGCCTTGCGGGACAGGGGTACGAGCAGTACTTC. Protein: CASSLAGQGYEQYF. Full variable domain (outside the CDR3, taken from reference TRBV5-1 and TRBJ2-7): KAGVTQTPRYLIKTRGQQVTLSCSPISGHRSVSWYQQTPGQGLQFLFEYFSETQRNKGNFPGRFSGRQFSNSRSEMNVSTLELGDSALYLCASSLAGQGYEQYFGPGTRLTVT.